This T cell receptor beta chain was captured by sequencing in a study of siplizumab effects on memory and regulatory T cells. Study-wide results and caveats: Naive T cells looked more diverse than memory cells and looked like major alloresponse contributors.

Using immunoSEQ multiplex PCR, the repertoire was profiled, and TCRdb retains in-frame clones only, with some absent. The profile covers approximately 58,000 clones, with 90% to 95% appearing a single time and around two fifths taken by the ten largest. The CDR3 length is 10 residues. Germline-derived CDR1 and CDR2 are MDHEN and SYDVKM. Deletions cut 6 bases from V and 4 bases from J, with 4 bases between. With regard to this clone: The antigen remains undetermined.

This sequence originates from a human donor in good health. The specimen sequenced was CD8+ T cells sorted from blood. This chain links TRBV28 with TRBJ2-7; D unresolved. CDR3 in amino acids: CASSEYEQYF. The CDR3 DNA reads as TGTGCCAGCAGCGAGTACGAGCAGTACTTC. Full variable domain (rest looked up from reference TRBV28 and TRBJ2-7): DVKVTQSSRYLVKRTGEKVFLECVQDMDHENMFWYRQDPGLGLRLIYFSYDVKMKEKGDIPEGYSVSREKKERFSLILESASTNQTSMYLCASSEYEQYFGPGTRLTVT.